This T cell receptor (beta chain) was identified during a study of blood T cells in healthy people across ages. Findings and limits, study-wide: The fall in TCR beta diversity per million T cells was roughly linear with age.

The V end was cut by 4 bases, the J end by 6 bases, with 13 bases between. CDR3 length: 14 amino acids. Germline V gives CDR1 SEHNR, CDR2 FQNEAQ (reference sequence). Comment on this clonotype: Its antigen is as yet unknown.

PCR was performed a second time for roughly 7 to 12 cycles using a sample-barcoded 5' primer and a J-beta primer mix. Each cDNA molecule received a tag from a template-switch adaptor that had 12 random nucleotides. TCRdb re-called the 5' RACE reads with MiXCR, one entry per CDR3 protein. The table shows more than 800,000 distinct CDR3 sequences, with around 30% occurring only once. Sequencing input: blood. The receptor comes from a woman of 80 years or more in good health. The genes are TRBV7-9 and TRBJ2-1; perhaps TRBD2 as D (7 bases). CDR3: CASSYKGGGNEQFF. Here the CDR3 DNA reads TGTGCCAGCAGCTATAAAGGGGGGGGCAATGAGCAGTTCTTC.